The 27 T cell receptor beta chains reported below all come from one sample, sequenced in a study of cytomegalovirus exposure and HLA in healthy donors. PCR primers comprised 60 Vbeta and 13 Jbeta primers. Repertoires were generated with immunoSEQ multiplex PCR, while TCRdb's copy carries only in-frame clones and drops some. The data hold over 110,000 clones, with about 80% observed a single time. Sequencing was carried out using PBMCs. These receptors were obtained from a middle-aged woman in good health and CMV-seropositive.

This chain links TRBV5-1 with TRBJ1-2; a weak D match, TRBD1 (6 bases). The CDR3 consists of 14 residues. Between the trimmed V and J ends, which lost 2 bases and 4 bases, there was a span of 12 bases. Germline CDR1 and CDR2: SGHRS and YFSETQ. This CDR3 is CASSFGRDTYGYTF. CDR3 DNA: TGCGCCAGCAGCTTTGGCAGGGACACCTATGGCTACACCTTC.

The chain carries TRBV6-1 and TRBJ1-5, with unresolved D. The germline V and J ends were trimmed by 5 bases and 2 bases, with 7 bases remaining between them. CDR3 size: 13 residues. Per germline, CDR1 MNHNS and CDR2 SASEGT. DNA for the CDR3: TGTGCCAGCAGTTCGGAGGGCAATCAGCCCCAGCATTTT. As protein: CASSSEGNQPQHF.

This sequence joins TRBV4-2 and TRBJ1-4, with TRBD1 matching over 7 bases. J gave up 7 bases and V 1 base, and 9 bases lay outside the gene matches. Per the germline V gene, CDR1 is LGHNA and CDR2 is YNFKEQ. The length of the CDR3 is 16 residues. CDR3 in DNA: TGTGCCAGCAGCCAAGCGGGTACAGGGGAGGCTGAAAAACTGTTTTTT. This encodes CASSQAGTGEAEKLFF.

The rearrangement links TRBV27 to TRBJ1-1; no reliable D call. V was trimmed by 2 bases and J by 7 bases, leaving 11 bases between them. CDR3 length: 13 amino acids. Germline CDR1 MNHEY, CDR2 SMNVEV (reference sequence). In DNA, the CDR3 is TGTGCCAGCAGTTTAGGTCGAGGCCATGAAGCTTTCTTT. It codes for CASSLGRGHEAFF.

This clone occurred a few times. The chain couples TRBV21-1 to TRBJ2-7; the table's D call, TRBD1, has no DNA check behind it. TRBV21-1 is shown as a pseudogene. CDR3 length equals 15 residues. CDR3 DNA sequence: TGTGCCAGCAGCAAAAGGTATGGACAGATCTACGAGCAGTACTTC. It encodes CASSKRYGQIYEQYF.

The chain uses TRBV5-4 and TRBJ2-5, with 10 bases fitting TRBD1. Matching the DNA end better, TRBJ2-7 makes the J call doubtful. The CDR3 sequence is 16 residues long. In germline, CDR1 is SGHNT, CDR2 YYREEE (reference sequence). The CDR3 DNA is TGTGCCAGCAGCCAACCCATGACAGGGGGCGCCGACGAGCAGTACTTC. The encoded protein is CASSQPMTGGADEQYF.

V usage is TRBV4-1 and J usage is TRBJ2-4; a weak D match, TRBD2 (6 bases). The CDR3 is made up of 15 amino acids. Trimming pared 0 bases from V and 8 bases from J, leaving 14 bases between. Germline CDR1 is MGHRA and CDR2 is YSYEKL. In DNA, the CDR3 is TGCGCCAGCAGCCAAGATTTGGGACTTTCGGACATTCAGTACTTC. Protein product: CASSQDLGLSDIQYF.

This clone was detected once. V usage is TRBV5-1 and J usage is TRBJ1-3, with D perhaps matching TRBD1 (6 bases). Germline CDR1 and CDR2: SGHRS and YFSETQ. The CDR3 covers 15 residues. V dropped 2 bases and J dropped 0 bases, with 9 bases sitting between them. The CDR3, as DNA: TGCGCCAGCAGCTTAGGGGGGGTCTCTGGAAACACCATATATTTT. Translating it yields CASSLGGVSGNTIYF.

J is TRBJ2-2 and V is TRBV5-6; 10 bases match TRBD2. The V and J ends lost 0 bases and 7 bases, in that order; junction bases with no gene match: 6. The CDR3 has 16 residues. The germline V gene has CDR1 SGHDT and CDR2 YYEEEE. The CDR3 reads CASSLALAGEYGELFF. CDR3 coding DNA: TGTGCCAGCAGCTTGGCTCTAGCGGGAGAATACGGGGAGCTGTTTTTT.

Of note for this clone: A read error may produce the germline difference seen at one junction end. The J gene is TRBJ1-4, the V gene TRBV7-9; the D gene is possibly TRBD1 (5 bases). Per germline, CDR1 SEHNR and CDR2 FQNEAQ (reference sequence). The CDR3 spans 16 residues. The CDR3 DNA follows: TGTTCCAGCAGCTTTGAGGCGATCGAGTTGGGGGGAAAACTGTTTTTT. It codes for CSSSFEAIELGGKLFF.

The gene calls are TRBV7-2 and TRBJ1-6; maybe TRBD1 (5 bases). V was pared by 5 bases and J by 9 bases, with 17 bases between. CDR1 SGHTA and CDR2 FQGNSA come from the germline V gene. The CDR3 contains 15 residues. CDR3 DNA sequence: TGTGCCAGCAGCCCGCTCGGCAGGGATGGTTCACCCCTCCACTTT. Amino acids: CASSPLGRDGSPLHF.

CDR3 coding DNA: TGCGCCAGCAGCCAAGGTGGCTCGGCGGCAGATACGCAGTATTTT. Translated: CASSQGGSAADTQYF. This chain connects TRBV4-1 to TRBJ2-3; no firm D call. V dropped 1 base and J dropped 4 bases, with 12 bases sitting between them. Per the germline V gene, CDR1 is MGHRA and CDR2 is YSYEKL. The CDR3 covers 15 residues.

This clone was seen only a few times. The CDR3 region is CASSLTPGEEAFF. The CDR3 DNA follows: TGTGCCAGCAGCTTAACCCCAGGGGAGGAAGCTTTCTTT. The chain has TRBV7-8 and TRBJ1-1; TRBD1 is a possible D gene (6 bases). Germline values: CDR1 SGHVS, CDR2 FQNEAQ. This CDR3 spans 13 amino acids. V dropped 2 bases and J dropped 8 bases, with 12 bases sitting between them.

This chain joins TRBV27 and TRBJ1-5; 7 bases are a match to TRBD1. CDR3 length: 18 amino acids. V dropped 6 bases and J dropped 2; count of bases not matched to a gene: 16. Germline CDR1 MNHEY, CDR2 SMNVEV (reference sequence). The CDR3 here is CASSSYDPTGKGNQPQHF. CDR3 DNA sequence: TGTGCCAGCAGCTCATATGACCCGACAGGGAAGGGCAATCAGCCCCAGCATTTT.

This sequence joins TRBV2 and TRBJ2-5; TRBD2 matches 9 bases. With the DNA end fitting TRBJ2-7 better, the J assignment may be wrong. The CDR3 covers 14 residues. Germline-derived CDR1 and CDR2 are SNHLY and FYNNEI. CDR3 in DNA: TGTGCCAGCAGTTCCCGCGGGAGGGTCCACGAGCAGTACTTC. Translating gives CASSSRGRVHEQYF.

The gene calls are TRBV6-1 and TRBJ2-3; TRBD2 might be the D (6 bases). The CDR3 is made up of 16 amino acids. Germline V gives CDR1 MNHNS, CDR2 SASEGT. V lost 2 bases and J 6 bases, leaving 18 bases between the germline ends. This CDR3 is CASSESRRWRADTQYF. The CDR3 DNA follows: TGTGCCAGCAGTGAATCCAGACGATGGAGGGCGGATACGCAGTATTTT.

V usage is TRBV7-6 and J usage is TRBJ2-1, with D tentatively TRBD2 (6 bases). V was pared by 4 bases and J by 14 bases, with 18 bases between. This CDR3 has 13 residues. In germline, CDR1 is SGHVS, CDR2 FNYEAQ. CDR3 DNA: TGTGCCAGCAGCTCCATCGGGACTCTCCCGGAGTTCTTC. This codes for CASSSIGTLPEFF.

This clone was counted between two and nine times. The rearrangement uses TRBV7-8 and TRBJ2-1, with 10 nucleotides matching TRBD2. This CDR3 comprises 14 residues. Germline lookup yields CDR1 SGHVS and CDR2 FQNEAQ. V gave up 2 bases and J gave up 8 bases; unmatched junction bases: 3. The CDR3 protein is CASSLIAGGDEQFF. The CDR3 DNA reads as TGTGCCAGCAGCTTAATAGCGGGAGGTGATGAGCAGTTCTTC. Full variable domain (missing parts from reference TRBV7-8 and TRBJ2-1): GAGVSQSPRYKVAKRGQDVALRCDPISGHVSLFWYQQALGQGPEFLTYFQNEAQLDKSGLPSDRFFAERPEGSVSTLKIQRTQQEDSAVYLCASSLIAGGDEQFFGPGTRLTVL.

This clone was picked up one time. The chain's CDR3 is CASSQVGATSTTNEKLFF. The CDR3 DNA sequence: TGCGCCAGCAGCCAGGTGGGGGCGACATCCACAACTAATGAAAAACTGTTTTTT. This sequence joins TRBV4-1 and TRBJ1-4, with a tentative D call TRBD1 (6 bases). The germline V gene has CDR1 MGHRA and CDR2 YSYEKL. The CDR3 loop spans 18 amino acids. Trimming stripped 3 bases from V and 0 bases from J, with 17 bases between.

The rearrangement joins TRBV15 to TRBJ1-2; the D is unclear. Germline V lookup: CDR1 LNHNV, CDR2 YYDKDF (reference sequence). Trimming shortened V by 0 bases and J by 5 bases, and 22 bases separated the two germline ends. The CDR3 consists of 18 residues. For the CDR3, the DNA is TGTGCCACCAGCAGAGAATCGTCCTCTGAGGTTTTTTTTTATGGCTACACCTTC. It encodes CATSRESSSEVFFYGYTF.

This chain connects TRBV6-1 to TRBJ1-5; 8 bases line up with TRBD1. The V gene's germline CDR1 is MNHNS and CDR2 SASEGT. This CDR3 comprises 14 residues. The trim removed 8 bases at V and 4 bases at J, leaving 7 bases unmatched. CDR3 sequence reads: CASRPGQVNQPQHF. CDR3 coding DNA: TGTGCCAGCCGCCCGGGACAGGTTAATCAGCCCCAGCATTTT.

The rearrangement links TRBV19 to TRBJ2-1; weak D call: TRBD2 (6 bases). With 7 bases removed from V and 4 bases from J, the gap between germline ends came to 11 bases. Germline V gives CDR1 LNHDA, CDR2 SQIVND (reference sequence). This CDR3 has 13 residues. In DNA, the CDR3 is TGTGCCAGTACGGCGGGATCGTACAATGAGCAGTTCTTC. Amino acids: CASTAGSYNEQFF.

The chain carries TRBV6-1 and TRBJ1-2; 7 nucleotides align to TRBD1. This CDR3 has 13 amino acids. V trimming: 4 bases; J trimming: 2 bases; junction bases outside the gene matches: 1. CDR1 MNHNS and CDR2 SASEGT come from the germline V gene. The DNA for the CDR3 is TGTGCCAGCAGTGTGGACAGGAACTATGGCTACACCTTC. Protein sequence: CASSVDRNYGYTF.

The CDR3 DNA is TGTGCCAGCAGCCTCGAAAACATTCAGTACTTC. Translation gives CASSLENIQYF. The genes are TRBV6-6 and TRBJ2-4; the D is unclear. Trimming took 6 bases from V and 5 from J, leaving 5 bases between them. Germline lookup yields CDR1 MNHNY and CDR2 SVGAGI (reference sequence). The CDR3 is made up of 11 amino acids.

The CDR3 spells CASSEVEGNYEQYF. DNA of the CDR3: TGTGCCAGCAGTGAAGTGGAGGGCAACTACGAGCAGTACTTC. The chain recombines TRBV25-1 with TRBJ2-7, with D possibly matching TRBD2 (6 bases). The germline V gene has CDR1 MGHDK and CDR2 SYGVNS. Trimming stripped 2 bases from V and 3 bases from J, with 11 bases between. CDR3 length: 14 amino acids.

The chain recombines TRBV6-1 with TRBJ2-5; 11 positions match TRBD2. Germline CDR1 reads MNHNS; CDR2 reads SASEGT. Trimming at V came to 6 bases and at J to 3 bases, leaving 0 bases not matched to a gene. This CDR3 spans 13 amino acids. CDR3 DNA sequence: TGTGCCAGCAGACTAGCGGGAGAAGAGACCCAGTACTTC. Its protein product is CASRLAGEETQYF.

V is TRBV5-1 and J is TRBJ2-7; a weak D match, TRBD1 (5 bases). V lost 0 bases, J lost 2 bases, and 15 bases lay in between. From germline, CDR1 is SGHRS and CDR2 YFSETQ. The CDR3 has 16 amino acids. This chain's CDR3 is CASSLGPRVDAYEQYF. For the CDR3, the DNA is TGCGCCAGCAGCTTGGGACCCAGGGTGGATGCCTACGAGCAGTACTTC.